The clone carrying this T cell receptor beta chain was detected a few times. This sample is part of a study of shared clonotypes between healthy human individuals. CD45RO negativity and positive selection for CCR7 defined naive CD8 cells, a population that excluded terminally differentiated effector memory CD45RA+ cells. The germline V gene encodes CDR1 MDHEN and CDR2 SYDVKM. The CDR3 is 11 residues long. V was pared by 7 bases and J by 3 bases, with 7 bases between. The protocol was immunoSEQ multiplex PCR, while the TCRdb copy is restricted to in-frame clones and leaves out a portion. The table shows approximately 740,000 clones, with around 93% occurring only once.

This sequence was found in a young man in good health. The chain carries TRBV28 and TRBJ2-7; D uncertain. The source material was naive CD8+ T cells sorted from blood. The CDR3 sequence is CASMGNYEQYF. As DNA, the CDR3 is TGTGCCAGCATGGGGAACTACGAGCAGTACTTC.